This TCR beta chain was identified during a study of T cells after yellow fever vaccination. Study background: Fractions with few cells were prepared using SMART-Seq v4 Ultra Low Input.

TCRdb fed the 5' RACE reads into MiXCR, producing one record per CDR3 protein. Of 300,000 or so distinct CDR3 sequences listed, 13% are singletons. This clonotype has just a few counts. The target antigen is unknown. CDR1 is SGHTA, CDR2 FQGNSA, per germline. The CDR3 is 12 amino acids. The V gene lost 5 bases and the J gene lost 5 bases, with 9 bases spanning the gap. Study results and limitations: It was the secondary response that reached its peak faster, day 5 versus 15, but it was weaker. Among primary-vaccination clones, most reappeared after the booster, at approximately 97% for CD4 and more than 85% for CD8.

The J gene is TRBJ2-5, the V gene TRBV7-2; D not certain. This sample comprised CD4+ T cells sorted from PBMCs, obtained 45 days after the yellow fever booster vaccination. The receptor comes from a man younger than 45 who received the YFV17D yellow fever vaccine. The CDR3 nucleotides are TGTGCCAGCAGCGATCGACCTGAGACCCAGTACTTC. Translating gives CASSDRPETQYF.